This T cell receptor beta chain was sequenced in a study of early T cells in non-severe SARS-CoV-2 infection. Study in general: Sequencing used unsorted whole-blood bulk RNA, so chains lack pairing.

The CDR3 has 13 amino acids. With 5 bases removed from V and 0 bases from J, the gap between germline ends came to 5 bases. Germline V gene data show CDR1 as SGHAT and CDR2 as FQNNGV. In this sample, this clonotype turned up many times. Unique molecular identifier tags were affixed to discrete cDNA molecules. TCRdb reprocessed the 5' RACE reads via MiXCR and lists one record per CDR3 protein. The sample yields about 26,000 distinct CDR3 sequences, less than 6.5% seen once. The TCR originated in an adult who was a healthcare worker with PCR-confirmed SARS-CoV-2 infection or an uninfected control (not recorded which). The chain recombines TRBV11-2 with TRBJ1-5; D unresolved. Sequenced: whole blood. CDR3 bases: TGTGCCAGCAGCCAAGATAGCAATCAGCCCCAGCATTTT. Its translation: CASSQDSNQPQHF.